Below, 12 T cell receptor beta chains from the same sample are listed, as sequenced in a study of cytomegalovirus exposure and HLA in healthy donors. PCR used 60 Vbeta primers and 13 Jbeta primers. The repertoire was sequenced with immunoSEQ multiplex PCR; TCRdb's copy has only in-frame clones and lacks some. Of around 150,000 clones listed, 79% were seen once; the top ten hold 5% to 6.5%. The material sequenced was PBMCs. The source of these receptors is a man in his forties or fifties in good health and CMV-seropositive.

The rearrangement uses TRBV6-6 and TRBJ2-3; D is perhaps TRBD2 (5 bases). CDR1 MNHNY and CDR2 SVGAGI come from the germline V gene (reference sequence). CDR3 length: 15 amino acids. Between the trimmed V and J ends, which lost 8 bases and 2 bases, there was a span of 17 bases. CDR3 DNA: TGTGCCAGCCTCCCGACTGAGGGTCACACAGATACGCAGTATTTT. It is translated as CASLPTEGHTDTQYF.

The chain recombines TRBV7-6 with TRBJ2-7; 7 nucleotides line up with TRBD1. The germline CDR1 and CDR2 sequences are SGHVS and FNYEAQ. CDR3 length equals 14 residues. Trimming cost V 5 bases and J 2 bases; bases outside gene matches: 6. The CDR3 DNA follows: TGTGCCAGCAGCGAGGGGGCAGGGCCCTACGAGCAGTACTTC. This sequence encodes CASSEGAGPYEQYF.

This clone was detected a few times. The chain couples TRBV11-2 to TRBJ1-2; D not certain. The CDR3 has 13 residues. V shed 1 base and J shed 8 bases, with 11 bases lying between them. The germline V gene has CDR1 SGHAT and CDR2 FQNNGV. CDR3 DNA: TGTGCCAGCAGCTTAGGGGCAATGAGAGGCTACACCTTC. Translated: CASSLGAMRGYTF.

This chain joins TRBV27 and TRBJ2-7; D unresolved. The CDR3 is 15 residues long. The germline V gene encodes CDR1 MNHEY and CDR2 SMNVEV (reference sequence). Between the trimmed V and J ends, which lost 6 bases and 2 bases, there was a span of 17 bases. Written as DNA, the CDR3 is TGTGCCAGCAGCCACACCCGCGACATAACCTACGAGCAGTACTTC. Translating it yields CASSHTRDITYEQYF.

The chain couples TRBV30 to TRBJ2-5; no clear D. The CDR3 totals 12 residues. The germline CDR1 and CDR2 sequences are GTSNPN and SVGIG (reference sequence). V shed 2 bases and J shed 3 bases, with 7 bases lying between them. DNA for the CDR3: TGTGCCTGGAGTAAATCGGAAGAGACCCAGTACTTC. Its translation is CAWSKSEETQYF. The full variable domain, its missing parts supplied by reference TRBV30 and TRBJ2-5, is SQTIHQWPATLVQPVGSPLSLECTVEGTSNPNLYWYRQAAGRGLQLLFYSVGIGQISSEVPQNLSASRPQDRQFILSSKKLLLSDSGFYLCAWSKSEETQYFGPGTRLLVL.

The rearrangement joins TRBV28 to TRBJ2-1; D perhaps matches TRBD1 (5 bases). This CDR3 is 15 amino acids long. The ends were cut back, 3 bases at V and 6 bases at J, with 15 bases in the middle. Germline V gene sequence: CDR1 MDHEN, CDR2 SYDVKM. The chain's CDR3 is CASSFPRVGGNEQFF. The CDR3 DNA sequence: TGTGCCAGCAGTTTTCCCAGGGTGGGTGGCAATGAGCAGTTCTTC. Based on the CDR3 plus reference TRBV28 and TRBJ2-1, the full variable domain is DVKVTQSSRYLVKRTGEKVFLECVQDMDHENMFWYRQDPGLGLRLIYFSYDVKMKEKGDIPEGYSVSREKKERFSLILESASTNQTSMYLCASSFPRVGGNEQFFGPGTRLTVL.

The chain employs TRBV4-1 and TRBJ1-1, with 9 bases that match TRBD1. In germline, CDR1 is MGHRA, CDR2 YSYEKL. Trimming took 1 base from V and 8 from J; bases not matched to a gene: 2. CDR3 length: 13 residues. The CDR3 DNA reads TGCGCCAGCAGCCAAGCAGGACAGGGGGAAGCTTTCTTT. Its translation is CASSQAGQGEAFF.

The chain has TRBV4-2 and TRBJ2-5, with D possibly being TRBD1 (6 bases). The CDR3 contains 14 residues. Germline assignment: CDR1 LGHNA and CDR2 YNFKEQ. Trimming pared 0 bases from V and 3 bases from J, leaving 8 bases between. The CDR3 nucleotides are TGTGCCAGCAGCCAAGACCCAGGGGAAGAGACCCAGTACTTC. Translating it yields CASSQDPGEETQYF.

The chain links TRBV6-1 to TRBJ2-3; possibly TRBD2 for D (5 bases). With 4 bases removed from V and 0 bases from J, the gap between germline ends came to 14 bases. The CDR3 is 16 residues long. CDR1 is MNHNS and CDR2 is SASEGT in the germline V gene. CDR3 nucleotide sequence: TGTGCCAGCAGTGGTCGTCTAGCTAACAGCACAGATACGCAGTATTTT. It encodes CASSGRLANSTDTQYF.

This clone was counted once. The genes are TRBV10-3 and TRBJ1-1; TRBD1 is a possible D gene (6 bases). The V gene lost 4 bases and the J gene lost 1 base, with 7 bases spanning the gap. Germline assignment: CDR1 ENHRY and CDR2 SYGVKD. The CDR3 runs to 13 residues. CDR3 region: CAISGQANTEAFF. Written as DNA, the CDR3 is TGTGCCATCAGTGGACAGGCGAACACTGAAGCTTTCTTT.

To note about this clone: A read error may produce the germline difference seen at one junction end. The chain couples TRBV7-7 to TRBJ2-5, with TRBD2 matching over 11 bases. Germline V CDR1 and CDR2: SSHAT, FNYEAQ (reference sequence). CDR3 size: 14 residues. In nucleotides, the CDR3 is TGTGCTAGCAGCTCACTAGCGGGAGAAGAGACCCAGTACTTC. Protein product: CASSSLAGEETQYF.

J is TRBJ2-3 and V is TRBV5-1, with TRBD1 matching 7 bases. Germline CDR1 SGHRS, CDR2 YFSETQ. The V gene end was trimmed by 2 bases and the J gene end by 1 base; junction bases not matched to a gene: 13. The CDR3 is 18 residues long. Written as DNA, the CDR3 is TGCGCCAGCAGCTTTGGCCGACAGGGCCCGTTGGGCACAGATACGCAGTATTTT. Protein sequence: CASSFGRQGPLGTDTQYF.